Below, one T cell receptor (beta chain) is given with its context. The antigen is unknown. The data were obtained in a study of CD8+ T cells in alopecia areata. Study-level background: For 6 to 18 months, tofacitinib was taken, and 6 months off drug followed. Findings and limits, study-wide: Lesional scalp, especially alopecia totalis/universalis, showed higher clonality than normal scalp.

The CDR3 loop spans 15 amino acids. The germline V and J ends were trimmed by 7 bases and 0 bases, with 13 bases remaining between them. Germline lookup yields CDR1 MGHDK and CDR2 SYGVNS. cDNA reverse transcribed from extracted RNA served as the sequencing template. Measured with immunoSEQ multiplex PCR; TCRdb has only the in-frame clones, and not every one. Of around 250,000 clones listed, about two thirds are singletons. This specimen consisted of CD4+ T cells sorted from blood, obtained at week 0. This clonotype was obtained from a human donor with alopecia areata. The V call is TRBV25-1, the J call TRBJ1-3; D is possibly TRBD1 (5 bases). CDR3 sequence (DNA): TGTGCCAGCACTGGGACCGCAATCTCTGGAAACACCATATATTTT. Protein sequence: CASTGTAISGNTIYF.